What follows are 17 T cell receptor beta chains derived from one specimen sequenced in a study of early T cells in non-severe SARS-CoV-2 infection. TCRdb re-called the 5' RACE reads through MiXCR, storing one row per CDR3 protein. The sample shows 20,000 to 25,000 distinct CDR3 sequences, about 5.5% of them seen only once. The specimen sequenced was whole blood. The source is an adult who was a healthcare worker with PCR-confirmed SARS-CoV-2 infection or an uninfected control (not recorded which).

This clonotype was counted ten times or more. The gene calls are TRBV11-2 and TRBJ2-1, with 9 bases fitting TRBD2. CDR1 and CDR2 (germline): SGHAT, FQNNGV. V shed 4 bases, J shed 3 bases, and the junction held 10 bases outside the gene matches. This CDR3 has 17 amino acids. CDR3 DNA: TGTGCCAGCAGCTCTTCGGGAAGCGGGGGGCGCTACAATGAGCAGTTCTTC. It encodes CASSSSGSGGRYNEQFF.

This clonotype was counted many times. J is TRBJ1-2 and V is TRBV29-1; 8 bases fit TRBD1. Germline trimming cut 7 bases from V and 7 bases from J; bases unmatched to any gene: 11. Germline V gene data show CDR1 as SQVTM and CDR2 as ANQGSEA. The CDR3 has 13 residues. CDR3 nucleotide sequence: TGCAGCGCCTCCAAGACAGGGGACCTTGGCTACACCTTC. Protein product: CSASKTGDLGYTF.

There are many counts of this clonotype. The V call is TRBV11-3, the J call TRBJ2-1; TRBD1 matches at 9 bases. The V segment lost 3 bases and the J segment 5 bases; nucleotides outside the gene matches: 5. This CDR3 is 15 amino acids long. Per germline, CDR1 SGHNT and CDR2 YENEEA. CDR3 loop: CASSFRDREDNEQFF. The CDR3 coding sequence is TGTGCCAGCAGCTTTCGGGACAGGGAGGACAATGAGCAGTTCTTC.

At least ten counts were recorded for this clonotype. This chain uses TRBV24-1 with TRBJ2-2; D gene ambiguous. The CDR3 sequence is 15 residues long. The germline V gene has CDR1 KGHDR and CDR2 SFDVKD. V was cut by 4 bases and J by 7 bases, with 15 bases left in between. The DNA for the CDR3 is TGTGCCACCAGTGACAACTACCACCTTGGCGGGGAGCTGTTTTTT. Amino acid sequence: CATSDNYHLGGELFF.

This clonotype was detected ten times or more. The CDR3 is CASSSWTGAGANVLTF. DNA for the CDR3: TGTGCCAGCAGCTCCTGGACAGGGGCCGGGGCCAACGTCCTGACTTTC. This chain uses TRBV7-3 with TRBJ2-6; 9 nucleotides match TRBD1. The CDR3 loop spans 16 amino acids. Germline CDR1 SGHTA, CDR2 FQGTGA. The ends lost 4 bases at V and 4 bases at J; junction bases unmatched: 5.

This rearrangement joins TRBV3-1 to TRBJ1-1, with 9 positions matching TRBD1. The J segment lost 4 bases and the V segment lost 2 bases, leaving 5 bases of the junction unmatched. CDR1 and CDR2 from the germline V gene are LGHDT and YNNKEL (reference sequence). The CDR3 is 15 residues long. CDR3: CASSQTGGAGTEAFF. The DNA of the CDR3 is TGTGCCAGCAGCCAAACAGGGGGCGCGGGCACTGAAGCTTTCTTT. Variable domain in full (rest from reference TRBV3-1 and TRBJ1-1): DTAVSQTPKYLVTQMGNDKSIKCEQNLGHDTMYWYKQDSKKFLKIMFSYNNKELIINETVPNRFSPKSPDKAHLNLHINSLELGDSAVYFCASSQTGGAGTEAFFGQGTRLTVV.

This clonotype has at least ten counts. This chain links TRBV20-1 with TRBJ2-1; 8 bases line up with TRBD1. The trim removed 2 bases at V and 6 bases at J, leaving 0 bases unmatched. Germline V gives CDR1 DFQATT, CDR2 SNEGSKA (reference sequence). The CDR3 is 12 amino acids. The CDR3 DNA is TGCAGTGCTAGACAGGGGGCCAATGAGCAGTTCTTC. Translating gives CSARQGANEQFF.

This chain connects TRBV18 to TRBJ2-5, with TRBD2 matching 14 bases. CDR1 and CDR2 (germline): KGHSH, LQKENI. CDR3 length equals 15 residues. Trimming removed 6 bases from V and 3 bases from J; junction bases left unmatched: 3. CDR3 nucleotides: TGTGCCAGCTCTCCGGGACTAGCGGGGGAAGAGACCCAGTACTTC. This translates into CASSPGLAGEETQYF.

The chain couples TRBV6-6 to TRBJ2-3; 13 nucleotides line up with TRBD2. Germline assignment: CDR1 MNHNY and CDR2 SVGAGI (reference sequence). Germline trimming cut 8 bases from V and 0 bases from J; bases unmatched to any gene: 11. The CDR3 is 18 amino acids. The CDR3 region is CASVGSTSGGPSTDTQYF. The CDR3 DNA is TGTGCCAGCGTGGGGTCGACTAGCGGGGGGCCGAGCACAGATACGCAGTATTTT.

The table lists this clonotype with many counts. The chain is built from TRBV13 and TRBJ2-1, with TRBD2 matching over 7 bases. Germline V lookup: CDR1 PRHDT, CDR2 FYEKMQ (reference sequence). The J segment lost 0 bases and the V segment lost 6 bases, leaving 8 bases of the junction unmatched. CDR3 length: 16 residues. The CDR3 coding sequence is TGTGCCAGCAGGGATGCGGGGGAAAGCTCCTACAATGAGCAGTTCTTC. This codes for CASRDAGESSYNEQFF.

This clonotype was counted at least ten times. The CDR3 coding sequence is TGTGCCAGCAGTGAGACTAGAGCGGTCAATGAGCAGTTCTTC. Its protein product is CASSETRAVNEQFF. This sequence joins TRBV2 and TRBJ2-1; a weak D match, TRBD2 (6 bases). The length of the CDR3 is 14 residues. Looked up from germline, CDR1 is SNHLY and CDR2 is FYNNEI. V lost 3 bases and J lost 6, with 12 bases in between.

By share of the sample, this clonotype is medium-sized. This chain uses TRBV11-2 with TRBJ2-5; perhaps TRBD2 as D (5 bases). This CDR3 has 13 amino acids. V was pared by 3 bases and J by 5 bases, with 10 bases between. Germline V gene sequence: CDR1 SGHAT, CDR2 FQNNGV. CDR3 region: CASSFGKQETQYF. The CDR3 coding sequence is TGTGCCAGCAGCTTCGGGAAACAGGAGACCCAGTACTTC. Variable domain in full (rest from reference TRBV11-2 and TRBJ2-5): EAGVAQSPRYKIIEKRQSVAFWCNPISGHATLYWYQQILGQGPKLLIQFQNNGVVDDSQLPKDRFSAERLKGVDSTLKIQPAKLEDSAVYLCASSFGKQETQYFGPGTRLLVL.

The rearrangement links TRBV20-1 to TRBJ1-2, with D unclear. Germline values: CDR1 DFQATT, CDR2 SNEGSKA (reference sequence). V was trimmed by 3 bases and J by 8 bases, leaving 19 bases between them. The CDR3 is 14 residues long. In DNA form, the CDR3 reads TGCAGTGCTAGTCCGGGAGCAAGAACGGAAGGCTACACCTTC. Its translation is CSASPGARTEGYTF.

In its sample, this clonotype is medium-sized. The V gene is TRBV28, the J gene TRBJ1-1; D not certain. The CDR3 runs 13 residues. The V end was cut by 6 bases, the J end by 4 bases, with 12 bases between. Germline V CDR1 and CDR2: MDHEN, SYDVKM. CDR3 protein: CASRPDGFTEAFF. The DNA of the CDR3 is TGTGCCAGCAGACCAGACGGGTTCACTGAAGCTTTCTTT.

There are many counts of this clonotype. This chain uses TRBV10-2 with TRBJ1-1; D is perhaps TRBD1 (6 bases). The length of the CDR3 is 15 residues. V lost 3 bases and J lost 6, with 17 bases in between. CDR1 is WSHSY, CDR2 SAAADI, per germline. CDR3: CASSDLQGFLAEAFF. CDR3 nucleotides: TGCGCCAGCAGTGACTTACAGGGATTTCTCGCTGAAGCTTTCTTT.

The gene calls are TRBV11-2 and TRBJ2-1, with 12 bases aligning to TRBD2. After removal of 3 bases from V and 8 bases from J, the junction contained 2 bases not matched to a gene. The CDR3 extends over 14 amino acids. Germline CDR1 is SGHAT and CDR2 is FQNNGV. CDR3 amino acids: CASSFGLAGYEQFF. The CDR3 coding sequence is TGTGCCAGCAGCTTCGGACTAGCGGGGTATGAGCAGTTCTTC.

This clonotype has only a few counts. V and J are TRBV5-8 and TRBJ2-7; the match to TRBD1 covers 9 bases. This CDR3 has 13 residues. Germline CDR1 and CDR2: SGHTS and YDEGEE. V gave up 3 bases and J gave up 5 bases; unmatched junction bases: 3. Here the CDR3 reads CASSSRDRDEQYF. Here the CDR3 DNA reads TGTGCCAGCAGCTCCCGGGACAGGGACGAGCAGTACTTC.